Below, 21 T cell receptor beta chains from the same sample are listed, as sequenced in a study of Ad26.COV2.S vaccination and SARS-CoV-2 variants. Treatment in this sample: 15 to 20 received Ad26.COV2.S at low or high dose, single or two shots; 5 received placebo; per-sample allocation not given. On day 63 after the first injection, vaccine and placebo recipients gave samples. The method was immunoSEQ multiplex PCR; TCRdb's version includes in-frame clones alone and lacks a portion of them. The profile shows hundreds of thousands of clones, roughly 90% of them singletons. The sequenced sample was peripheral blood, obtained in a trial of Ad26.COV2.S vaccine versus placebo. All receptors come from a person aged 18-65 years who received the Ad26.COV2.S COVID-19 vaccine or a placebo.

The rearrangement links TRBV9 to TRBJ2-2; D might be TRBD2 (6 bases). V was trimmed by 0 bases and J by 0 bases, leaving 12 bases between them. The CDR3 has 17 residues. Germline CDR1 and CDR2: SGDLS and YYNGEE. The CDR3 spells CASSVASLASNTGELFF. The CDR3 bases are TGTGCCAGCAGCGTAGCCAGCCTAGCGTCGAACACCGGGGAGCTGTTTTTT.

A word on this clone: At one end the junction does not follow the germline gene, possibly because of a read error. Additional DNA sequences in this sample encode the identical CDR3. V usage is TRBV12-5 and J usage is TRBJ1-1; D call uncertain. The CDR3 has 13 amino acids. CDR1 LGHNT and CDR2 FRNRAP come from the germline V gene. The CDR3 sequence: CASGFSRDTEAFF. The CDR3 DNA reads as TGTGCCAGTGGTTTCTCGAGGGATACTGAAGCTTTCTTT.

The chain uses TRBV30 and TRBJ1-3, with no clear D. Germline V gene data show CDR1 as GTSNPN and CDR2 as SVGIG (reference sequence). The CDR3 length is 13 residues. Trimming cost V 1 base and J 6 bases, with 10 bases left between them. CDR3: CAWSGALENTIYF. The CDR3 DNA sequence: TGTGCCTGGAGTGGAGCTCTGGAAAACACCATATATTTT.

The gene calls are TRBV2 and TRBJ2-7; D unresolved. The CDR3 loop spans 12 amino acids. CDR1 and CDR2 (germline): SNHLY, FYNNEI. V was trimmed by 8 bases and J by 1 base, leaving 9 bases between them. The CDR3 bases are TGTGCCAGCGAGGCACTGTCCTACGAGCAGTACTTC. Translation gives CASEALSYEQYF.

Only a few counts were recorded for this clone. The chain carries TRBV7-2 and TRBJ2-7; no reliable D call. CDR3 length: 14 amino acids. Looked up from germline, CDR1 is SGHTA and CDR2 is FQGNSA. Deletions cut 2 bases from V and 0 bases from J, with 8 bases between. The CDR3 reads CASSLPQNSYEQYF. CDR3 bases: TGTGCCAGCAGCTTACCGCAAAACTCCTACGAGCAGTACTTC.

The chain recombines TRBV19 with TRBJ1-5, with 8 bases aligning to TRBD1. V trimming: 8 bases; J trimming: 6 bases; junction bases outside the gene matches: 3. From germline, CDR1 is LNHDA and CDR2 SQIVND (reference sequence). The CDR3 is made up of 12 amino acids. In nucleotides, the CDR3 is TGTGCCAGTGGTACAGGGGGTCAGCCCCAGCATTTT. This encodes CASGTGGQPQHF.

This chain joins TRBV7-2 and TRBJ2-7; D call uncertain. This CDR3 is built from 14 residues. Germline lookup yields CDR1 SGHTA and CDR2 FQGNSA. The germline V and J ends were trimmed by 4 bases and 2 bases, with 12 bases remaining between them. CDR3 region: CASSSRAGAYEQYF. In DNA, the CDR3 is TGTGCCAGCAGCTCTCGAGCAGGTGCCTACGAGCAGTACTTC.

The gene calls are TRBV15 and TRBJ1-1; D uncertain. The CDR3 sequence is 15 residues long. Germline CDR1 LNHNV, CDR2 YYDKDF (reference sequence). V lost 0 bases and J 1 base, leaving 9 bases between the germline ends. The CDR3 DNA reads TGTGCCACCAGCAGAGATTTCGGCAGGAACACTGAAGCTTTCTTT. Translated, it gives CATSRDFGRNTEAFF.

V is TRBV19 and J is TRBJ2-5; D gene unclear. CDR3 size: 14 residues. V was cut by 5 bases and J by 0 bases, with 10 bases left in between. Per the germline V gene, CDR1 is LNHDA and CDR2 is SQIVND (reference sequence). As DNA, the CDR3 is TGTGCCAGTAGTCGGAAGAAGTACCAAGAGACCCAGTACTTC. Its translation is CASSRKKYQETQYF.

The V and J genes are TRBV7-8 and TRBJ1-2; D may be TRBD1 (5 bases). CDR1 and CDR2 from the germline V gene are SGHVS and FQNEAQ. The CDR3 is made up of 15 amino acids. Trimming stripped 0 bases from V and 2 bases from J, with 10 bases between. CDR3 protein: CASSLALAGNYGYTF. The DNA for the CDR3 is TGTGCCAGCAGCTTAGCTCTGGCAGGGAACTATGGCTACACCTTC.

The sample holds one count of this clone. The CDR3 sequence: CASSRRGQQTGELFF. Written as DNA, the CDR3 is TGTGCCAGCAGCCGCCGGGGACAGCAGACCGGGGAGCTGTTTTTT. This chain connects TRBV7-2 to TRBJ2-2, with TRBD1 matching 7 bases. Germline V gives CDR1 SGHTA, CDR2 FQGNSA. This CDR3 is built from 15 residues. After removal of 5 bases from V and 5 bases from J, the junction contained 8 bases not matched to a gene.

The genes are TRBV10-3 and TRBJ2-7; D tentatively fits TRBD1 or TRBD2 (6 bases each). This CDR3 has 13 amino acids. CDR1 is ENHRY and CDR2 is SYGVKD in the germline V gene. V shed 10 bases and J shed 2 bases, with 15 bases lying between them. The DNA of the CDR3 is TGTGCCACCCGGCCGGGGGCAGCCTACGAGCAGTACTTC. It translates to CATRPGAAYEQYF.

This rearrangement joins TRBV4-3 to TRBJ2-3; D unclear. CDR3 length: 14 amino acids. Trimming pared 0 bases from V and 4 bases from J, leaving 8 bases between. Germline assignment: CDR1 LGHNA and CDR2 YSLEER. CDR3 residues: CASSQDPVPDTQYF. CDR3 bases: TGCGCCAGCAGCCAAGATCCGGTCCCAGATACGCAGTATTTT.

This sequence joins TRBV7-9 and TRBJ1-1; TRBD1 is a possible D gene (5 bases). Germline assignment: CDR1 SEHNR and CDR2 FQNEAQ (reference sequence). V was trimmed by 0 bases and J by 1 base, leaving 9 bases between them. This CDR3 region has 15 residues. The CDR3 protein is CASSLAQRGNTEAFF. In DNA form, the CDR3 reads TGTGCCAGCAGCTTAGCGCAAAGGGGGAACACTGAAGCTTTCTTT. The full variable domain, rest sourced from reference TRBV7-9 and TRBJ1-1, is DTGVSQNPRHKITKRGQNVTFRCDPISEHNRLYWYRQTLGQGPEFLTYFQNEAQLEKSRLLSDRFSAERPKGSFSTLEIQRTEQGDSAMYLCASSLAQRGNTEAFFGQGTRLTVV.

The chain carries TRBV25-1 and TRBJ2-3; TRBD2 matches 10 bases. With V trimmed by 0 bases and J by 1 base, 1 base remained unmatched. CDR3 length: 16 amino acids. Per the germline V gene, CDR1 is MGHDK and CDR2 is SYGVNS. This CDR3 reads CASSEYTSGGTDTQYF. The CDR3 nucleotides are TGTGCCAGCAGTGAATATACTAGCGGGGGCACAGATACGCAGTATTTT.

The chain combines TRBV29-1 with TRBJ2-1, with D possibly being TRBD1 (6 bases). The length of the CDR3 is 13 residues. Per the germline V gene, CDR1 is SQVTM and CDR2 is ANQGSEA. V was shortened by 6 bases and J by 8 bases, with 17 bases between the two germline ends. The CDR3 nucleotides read TGCAGCGTGGTGACTATACGACAGGATGAGCAGTTCTTC. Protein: CSVVTIRQDEQFF.

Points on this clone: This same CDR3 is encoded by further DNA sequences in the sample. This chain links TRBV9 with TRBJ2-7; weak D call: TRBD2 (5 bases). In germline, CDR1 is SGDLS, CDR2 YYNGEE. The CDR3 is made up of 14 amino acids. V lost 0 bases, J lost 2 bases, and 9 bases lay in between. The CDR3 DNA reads TGTGCCAGCAGCGTAGCCCCCGGGGCCTACGAGCAGTACTTC. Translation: CASSVAPGAYEQYF.

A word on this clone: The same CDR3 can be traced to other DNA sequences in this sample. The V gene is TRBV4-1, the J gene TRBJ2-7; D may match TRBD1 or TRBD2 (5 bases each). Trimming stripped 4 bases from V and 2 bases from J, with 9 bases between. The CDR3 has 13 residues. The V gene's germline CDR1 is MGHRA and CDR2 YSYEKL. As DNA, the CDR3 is TGCGCCAGCAGCCGGGACGGGGCCTACGAGCAGTACTTC. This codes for CASSRDGAYEQYF.

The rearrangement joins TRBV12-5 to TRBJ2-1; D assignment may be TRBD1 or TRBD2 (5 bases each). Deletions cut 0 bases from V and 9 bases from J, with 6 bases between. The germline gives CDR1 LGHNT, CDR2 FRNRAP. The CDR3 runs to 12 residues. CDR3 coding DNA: TGTGCTAGTGGTTTGGTTGGGGGTGAGCAGTTCTTC. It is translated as CASGLVGGEQFF.

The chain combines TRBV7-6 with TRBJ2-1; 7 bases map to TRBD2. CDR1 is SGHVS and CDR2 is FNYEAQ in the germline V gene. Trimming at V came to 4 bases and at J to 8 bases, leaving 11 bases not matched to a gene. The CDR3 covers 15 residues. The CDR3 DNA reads TGTGCCAGCAGCTCGCCCCGGGGCCGGGAGGATGAGCAGTTCTTC. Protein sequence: CASSSPRGREDEQFF.

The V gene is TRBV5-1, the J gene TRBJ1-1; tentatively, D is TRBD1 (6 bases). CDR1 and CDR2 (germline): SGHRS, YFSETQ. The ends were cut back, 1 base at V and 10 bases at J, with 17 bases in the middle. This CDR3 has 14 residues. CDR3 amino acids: CASSLSDGGAGAFF. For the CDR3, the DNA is TGCGCCAGCAGCTTGTCGGACGGGGGCGCCGGAGCTTTCTTT.